This T cell receptor beta chain was captured by sequencing in a study of blood T cell repertoires in COVID-19. TCRdb's copy holds only in-frame clones and misses some; the assay was immunoSEQ multiplex PCR. The sample has around 150,000 clones; 85% to 95% are singletons. J gave up 2 bases and V 5 bases, and 5 bases lay outside the gene matches. Germline V gene lookup returns CDR1 SGHVS and CDR2 FNYEAQ. The CDR3 sequence is 15 residues long. This clone was seen at least ten times. This CDR3 is also generated by other DNA sequences in the sample. This sequence was found in a woman aged 55-69 years with COVID-19, enrolled during active disease. The source material was peripheral blood. V gene TRBV7-6 combines with J gene TRBJ1-5; 8 bases fit TRBD1. CDR3 protein: CASSPGQGRNQPQHF. CDR3 in DNA: TGTGCCAGCAGCCCAGGACAGGGACGCAATCAGCCCCAGCATTTT.